This T cell receptor beta chain was recorded in a study of beta chain features in type 1 diabetes. Per the germline V gene, CDR1 is SGHRS and CDR2 is YFSETQ. J was trimmed by 1 base and V by 4 bases; bases with no gene match: 17. The CDR3 consists of 18 residues. CD45RO/CCR7/CD25/CD127/CD95/CD27 sorting isolated CD4+ naive, central memory, regulatory and stem cell-like memory cells. Reverse transcribing all isolated RNA meant expressed TCRB transcripts were sequenced. Here immunoSEQ multiplex PCR was the method, and the copy in TCRdb shows in-frame clones only, minus some. The top ten clones hold about 1.5% of a sample with about 52,000 clones, approximately 45% of them seen once. Study observations and caveats: The similarity of naive, central memory and Treg TCRB repertoires appeared greater among patients than among healthy donors. Junctions at VDJ sites from type 1 diabetes patients had fewer insertions and more deletions. TCRB CDR3s from Type 1 diabetes patients were moderately but significantly shorter in all four CD4+ subsets.

Comment on this clone: Its antigen remains unidentified.

Sequencing was performed on Tregs from blood. The TCR originated in a man aged 25 to 40 with type 1 diabetes. The J gene is TRBJ2-7, the V gene TRBV5-1; 7 nucleotides agree with TRBD2. The CDR3: CASSPGLFLLARSYEQYF. The CDR3 DNA sequence: TGCGCCAGCAGCCCTGGCCTGTTCCTACTAGCGCGATCCTACGAGCAGTACTTC.